This T cell receptor beta chain derives from a study of regulatory T cells in long-lasting Graves disease. The time point was: newly diagnosed GD, antithyroid drugs for less than 3 months. After RNA was extracted from PBMCs, the TCR library was made from it. CDR3 length equals 15 residues. This clonotype has at least ten counts. The junction and the germline gene differ at one end; a read error may be behind it. The TCR beta library used iRepertoire HTBI primers with Arm-PCR amplification of CDR3. In TCRdb, the multiplex PCR reads were re-called with MiXCR into one record per CDR3 protein. The sample records 450,000 to 600,000 distinct CDR3 sequences, approximately 13% being singletons. The same sample was also used in a study of T cells in Graves' hyperthyroidism and ophthalmopathy. That source adds: When ophthalmopathy did not progress within 18 months, Graves' hyperthyroidism was considered stable. Subjects aged 18 to 65 presented with newly diagnosed hyperthyroidism of less than 2 months' duration. Clinical symptoms, serum thyroxine and TRAb, thyroid ultrasound and orbital computed tomography were used for the diagnoses.

The sample was peripheral blood mononuclear cells (PBMCs), taken at new diagnosis, from a patient treated with antithyroid drugs. The sequence came from a man aged 30 to 45 with Graves disease. The V and J genes are TRBV12-3 or TRBV12-4 and TRBJ2-3, with TRBD2 matching over 10 bases. Written as DNA, the CDR3 is TGTGCCAGCAGTCGGACTAGCGGAGCCACAAATACGCAGTATTTT. This codes for CASSRTSGATNTQYF.